This T cell receptor (beta chain) was retrieved from a study of blood T cell repertoires in COVID-19. The wider study: Material from acute and convalescent COVID-19 was sourced from the United States, Italy and Spain. Nucleic acid was either cDNA or gDNA, and it came from T cells, B-cell-depleted T cells, or PBMCs.

As originally analysed: It was from reference gene primer amplification that nucleated cell counts were estimated. Profiled with immunoSEQ multiplex PCR; TCRdb holds only in-frame clones, not every one. From that table come the V and J calls and clone size; the DNA was used to work out D and trimming. The sample has 250,000 to 400,000 clones; roughly 90% are singletons. The CDR3 is 12 amino acids. The V end was cut by 5 bases, the J end by 5 bases, with 12 bases between. CDR1 is GTSNPN, CDR2 SVGIG, per germline (reference sequence). Seattle participants joined during active infection and were tracked over time.

Specimen: peripheral blood. The chain has TRBV30 and TRBJ1-1; D is ambiguous. The sequence was collected from a woman in her 30s with COVID-19, enrolled during active disease. The CDR3 sequence: CAWRGLRTEAFF. In nucleotides, the CDR3 is TGTGCCTGGCGGGGTCTGAGGACTGAAGCTTTCTTT.